Sequencing of this TCR beta chain was carried out in a study of Graves' ophthalmopathy and Graves' hyperthyroidism. General observations from the study: Most expanded clonotypes in thyroid above 0.001 frequency also showed up in blood.

People with hyperthyroidism were aged 18 to 65 and newly diagnosed, under 2 months' duration. It was on clinical symptoms, serum thyroxine, TRAb, thyroid ultrasound and orbital computed tomography that diagnosis relied. Using RNA transcripts, the TCR beta CDR3 regions were amplified. HTBI primers served in a first-round RT-PCR, which a second-round multiplex PCR followed. MiXCR was run by TCRdb on the multiplex PCR reads, yielding one entry per CDR3 protein. This repertoire shows 400,000 to 450,000 distinct CDR3 sequences, over 20% found once; its top ten account for 3%. CDR3 length equals 12 residues. Germline V CDR1 and CDR2: SNHLY, FYNNEI. Trimming took 7 bases from V and 0 from J, leaving 7 bases between them. This clonotype was observed many times. The antigen is unknown.

Material: peripheral blood. This receptor was obtained from a woman aged 18-30 years with stable Graves' hyperthyroidism. J is TRBJ2-7 and V is TRBV2, with a weak D call TRBD2 (5 bases). Here the CDR3 reads CASTRDSYEQYF. The DNA of the CDR3 is TGTGCCAGCACCCGGGACTCCTACGAGCAGTACTTC.